This TCR beta chain appears in the sequencing data of a study of blood T cell repertoires in COVID-19. Profiled with immunoSEQ multiplex PCR; TCRdb holds only in-frame clones, not every one. The repertoire has a few hundred thousand clones, roughly 87% of them found once; the top ten carry about 2%. V was clipped by 3 bases and J by 0 bases, with 23 bases between them. CDR1 and CDR2 (germline): WSHSY, SAAADI. The CDR3 covers 19 residues. The V gene is TRBV10-2, the J gene TRBJ1-1; TRBD1 is a possible D gene (5 bases). This TCR derives from a man between 18 and 35 years old with active or convalescent COVID-19. Material for sequencing was peripheral blood. The CDR3 region is CASSERGDTYGRMNTEAFF. DNA of the CDR3: TGCGCCAGCAGTGAAAGGGGTGATACTTACGGACGGATGAACACTGAAGCTTTCTTT.